Each of the 15 T cell receptor beta chains below was sequenced from the same sample in a study of blood T cell repertoires in COVID-19. Clones were sequenced by immunoSEQ multiplex PCR, and TCRdb holds only the in-frame ones, with some missing. The data contain around 190,000 clones, roughly 76% of them singletons. The sample comprised peripheral blood. These receptors were obtained from a middle-aged woman with COVID-19, enrolled during active disease.

The V and J genes are TRBV19 and TRBJ2-3; D is possibly TRBD1 (6 bases). Trimming left V 7 bases short and J 4 bases short, with 21 bases between. Germline assignment: CDR1 LNHDA and CDR2 SQIVND (reference sequence). CDR3 length: 16 amino acids. CDR3 sequence: CASTRRGMMVSDTQYF. CDR3 DNA sequence: TGTGCCAGTACCCGTAGGGGGATGATGGTATCAGATACGCAGTATTTT.

This chain links TRBV9 with TRBJ2-3, with D uncertain. Trimming stripped 2 bases from V and 2 bases from J, with 12 bases between. Germline V gene data show CDR1 as SGDLS and CDR2 as YYNGEE. The CDR3 length is 15 residues. The CDR3 DNA is TGTGCCAGCAGCGTCAGTCCAACCCCCACAGATACGCAGTATTTT. Its protein product is CASSVSPTPTDTQYF.

The chain joins TRBV6-5 to TRBJ1-1; 7 bases align to TRBD1. The CDR3 loop spans 15 amino acids. The V and J ends lost 5 bases and 4 bases, in that order; junction bases with no gene match: 10. Germline V gives CDR1 MNHEY, CDR2 SVGAGI. DNA of the CDR3: TGTGCCAGCAGTCCCAAGGGGGCTTGGAGCACTGAAGCTTTCTTT. Its translation is CASSPKGAWSTEAFF.

V usage is TRBV5-6 and J usage is TRBJ1-2; D call uncertain. This CDR3 region has 14 residues. V was clipped by 4 bases and J by 7 bases, with 17 bases between them. CDR1 and CDR2 from the germline V gene are SGHDT and YYEEEE. The CDR3 region has the DNA TGTGCCAGCAGCCCGGCGGGCAGAGTGGGTGGCTACACCTTC. Translating gives CASSPAGRVGGYTF.

The V call is TRBV4-1, the J call TRBJ2-7; TRBD2 matches 10 bases. Trimming cost V 3 bases and J 0 bases; bases outside gene matches: 14. Germline V gene data show CDR1 as MGHRA and CDR2 as YSYEKL. The CDR3 extends over 19 amino acids. The CDR3, as DNA: TGCGCCAGCAGCCACCGCCCCCCGACTAGCGGGCTCTTCTCCTACGAGCAGTACTTC. This sequence encodes CASSHRPPTSGLFSYEQYF.

This chain uses TRBV29-1 with TRBJ2-3; TRBD2 aligns across 15 bases. The germline CDR1 and CDR2 sequences are SQVTM and ANQGSEA. The CDR3 is 17 residues long. The trim removed 1 base at V and 4 bases at J, leaving 6 bases unmatched. The CDR3 DNA follows: TGCAGCGTTGAAGGAGGACTAGCGGGGGGGCTGGCAGATACGCAGTATTTT. As protein: CSVEGGLAGGLADTQYF.

The chain recombines TRBV4-2 with TRBJ1-5, with 9 nucleotides matching TRBD1. Germline CDR1 is LGHNA and CDR2 is YNFKEQ. The junction had 2 bases not matched to a gene; V was cut back by 4 bases and J by 7 bases. CDR3 size: 13 residues. The CDR3 sequence: CASSRDRDQPQHF. CDR3 bases: TGTGCCAGCAGCCGGGACAGGGACCAGCCCCAGCATTTT.

The chain is built from TRBV18 and TRBJ2-1; the D gene is possibly TRBD2 (6 bases). The V gene lost 3 bases and the J gene lost 6 bases, with 15 bases spanning the gap. CDR3 size: 15 residues. Germline CDR1 reads KGHSH; CDR2 reads LQKENI. This CDR3 reads CASSPPGRLGNEQFF. CDR3 in DNA: TGTGCCAGCTCACCCCCAGGGAGGCTCGGCAATGAGCAGTTCTTC. Full variable domain (remainder filled in from reference TRBV18 and TRBJ2-1): NAGVMQNPRHLVRRRGQEARLRCSPMKGHSHVYWYRQLPEEGLKFMVYLQKENIIDESGMPKERFSAEFPKEGPSILRIQQVVRGDSAAYFCASSPPGRLGNEQFFGPGTRLTVL.

V usage is TRBV7-9 and J usage is TRBJ1-1, with D unresolved. Deletions cut 2 bases from V and 0 bases from J, with 4 bases between. CDR1 and CDR2 from the germline V gene are SEHNR and FQNEAQ (reference sequence). This CDR3 spans 13 amino acids. The CDR3 DNA reads as TGTGCCAGCAGCTTACAGATGAACACTGAAGCTTTCTTT. It encodes CASSLQMNTEAFF. Supplemented by reference TRBV7-9 and TRBJ1-1, the full variable domain reads DTGVSQNPRHKITKRGQNVTFRCDPISEHNRLYWYRQTLGQGPEFLTYFQNEAQLEKSRLLSDRFSAERPKGSFSTLEIQRTEQGDSAMYLCASSLQMNTEAFFGQGTRLTVV.

The CDR3 protein is CASRGDSLEQYF. The CDR3 DNA reads as TGTGCCAGCAGGGGGGACAGCCTTGAGCAGTACTTC. This chain uses TRBV27 with TRBJ2-7, with 7 nucleotides matching TRBD1. Germline loops: CDR1 MNHEY, CDR2 SMNVEV (reference sequence). J lost 7 bases, V lost 6 bases, and 6 bases had no gene match. CDR3 length: 12 residues.

The chain couples TRBV10-2 to TRBJ2-5; 11 bases are shared with TRBD2. The germline V gene encodes CDR1 WSHSY and CDR2 SAAADI. The CDR3 consists of 18 residues. V lost 1 base, J lost 5 bases, and 12 bases stayed unmatched. The CDR3 sequence: CASSEFNSGRALGETQYF. CDR3 coding DNA: TGCGCCAGCAGTGAGTTCAATAGCGGGAGGGCCCTCGGGGAGACCCAGTACTTC.

This clone has only one observation. The chain has TRBV5-6 and TRBJ1-5; 10 positions match TRBD1. After removal of 5 bases from V and 5 bases from J, the junction contained 7 bases not matched to a gene. There are 15 residues in the CDR3. CDR1 and CDR2 (germline): SGHDT, YYEEEE. Here the CDR3 reads CASSTGTGDDQPQHF. For the CDR3, the DNA is TGTGCCAGCAGTACCGGGACAGGGGATGATCAGCCCCAGCATTTT. The entire variable domain, with the rest obtained from reference TRBV5-6 and TRBJ1-5, is as follows: DAGVTQSPTHLIKTRGQQVTLRCSPKSGHDTVSWYQQALGQGPQFIFQYYEEEERQRGNFPDRFSGHQFPNYSSELNVNALLLGDSALYLCASSTGTGDDQPQHFGDGTRLSIL.

The chain recombines TRBV4-1 with TRBJ1-2, with D possibly being TRBD1 (6 bases). Germline V gene data show CDR1 as MGHRA and CDR2 as YSYEKL. The V gene lost 2 bases and the J gene lost 9 bases, with 16 bases spanning the gap. This CDR3 has 14 amino acids. CDR3 loop: CASSQSTGYLRYTF. CDR3 nucleotides: TGCGCCAGCAGCCAATCAACAGGGTATCTACGCTACACCTTC.

This clone has only a few counts. The chain couples TRBV30 to TRBJ1-2, with 8 bases lining up with TRBD1. V lost 2 bases, J lost 5 bases, and 7 bases stayed unmatched. Germline CDR1 and CDR2: GTSNPN and SVGIG (reference sequence). The CDR3 extends over 14 amino acids. CDR3 region: CAWSKLQGGYGYTF. CDR3 coding DNA: TGTGCCTGGAGTAAACTACAGGGGGGTTATGGCTACACCTTC.

This chain joins TRBV6-5 and TRBJ1-1; D perhaps matches TRBD1 (6 bases). Looked up from germline, CDR1 is MNHEY and CDR2 is SVGAGI. This CDR3 has 12 amino acids. Trimming pared 9 bases from V and 0 bases from J, leaving 8 bases between. The CDR3 reads CARGQLNTEAFF. The CDR3 nucleotides read TGTGCCAGAGGACAGTTGAACACTGAAGCTTTCTTT.